Below are 23 T cell receptor beta chains sequenced from a single sample in a study of CD8 T cells in ankylosing spondylitis. Their recognized antigens are unknown. TCRdb used MiXCR to reprocess the 5' RACE reads, holding one entry per CDR3 protein. Here the sample spans approximately 300,000 distinct CDR3 sequences, less than 10% being singletons. Study-level results: Within ankylosing spondylitis blood, a TCR beta motif made up of seven to nine highly homologous variants appeared to be characteristic.

The material sequenced was blood, either unsorted or a sorted T cell fraction (not recorded which). The source is a male donor with ankylosing spondylitis.

The chain carries TRBV7-2 and TRBJ2-7, with D uncertain. The CDR3 is 14 amino acids. Germline CDR1 is SGHTA and CDR2 is FQGNSA. Between the trimmed V and J ends, which lost 8 bases and 7 bases, there was a span of 21 bases. For the CDR3, the DNA is TGTGCCAGCCGCGGCCGGAATTCCGCCTTAGAGCAGTACTTC. It is translated as CASRGRNSALEQYF. Using reference TRBV7-2 and TRBJ2-7 for the parts outside the CDR3, the full variable domain is GAGVSQSPSNKVTEKGKDVELRCDPISGHTALYWYRQSLGQGLEFLIYFQGNSAPDKSGLPSDRFSAERTGGSVSTLTIQRTQQEDSAVYLCASRGRNSALEQYFGPGTRLTVT.

This clonotype has more than one count but fewer than ten. The chain links TRBV5-1 to TRBJ2-2, with 7 bases lining up with TRBD2. The CDR3 extends over 15 amino acids. V dropped 2 bases and J dropped 5; count of bases not matched to a gene: 6. The germline V gene encodes CDR1 SGHRS and CDR2 YFSETQ. Here the CDR3 DNA reads TGCGCCAGCAGCTTAACAGCGGGAACGACCGGGGAGCTGTTTTTT. Protein product: CASSLTAGTTGELFF.

This clonotype was seen a few times. The genes are TRBV7-2 and TRBJ2-1; D is possibly TRBD2 (6 bases). The ends were cut back, 2 bases at V and 5 bases at J, with 10 bases in the middle. Germline V gene data show CDR1 as SGHTA and CDR2 as FQGNSA. This CDR3 contains 14 residues. CDR3 sequence reads: CASSLTGGNNEQFF. CDR3 nucleotide sequence: TGTGCCAGCAGCTTAACGGGCGGGAACAATGAGCAGTTCTTC.

The chain joins TRBV12-3 or TRBV12-4 to TRBJ2-2, with 8 bases identical to TRBD2. V shed 10 bases, J shed 7 bases, and the junction held 5 bases outside the gene matches. CDR3 length: 12 residues. DNA of the CDR3: TGTGCCACCAGACTAGCGATCGGGGAGCTGTTTTTT. It codes for CATRLAIGELFF.

V and J are TRBV27 and TRBJ1-2; no clear D. The CDR3 extends over 12 amino acids. The V end was cut by 6 bases, the J end by 4 bases, with 9 bases between. The germline CDR1 and CDR2 sequences are MNHEY and SMNVEV (reference sequence). The DNA for the CDR3 is TGTGCCAGCAGGTCCTTTAGCTATGGCTACACCTTC. Translated, it gives CASRSFSYGYTF.

This clonotype showed up many times. The chain couples TRBV3-1 to TRBJ2-3, with unresolved D. The CDR3 has 14 residues. Deletions cut 1 base from V and 5 bases from J, with 10 bases between. Germline CDR1 LGHDT, CDR2 YNNKEL (reference sequence). CDR3 residues: CASSQVSGGDTQYF. Written as DNA, the CDR3 is TGTGCCAGCAGCCAAGTCTCTGGCGGAGATACGCAGTATTTT.

This clonotype showed up just a few times. The CDR3 sequence is CASSRGSVWDRTDTQYF. The CDR3 DNA reads TGTGCCAGCAGCCGTGGATCAGTGTGGGATCGCACAGATACGCAGTATTTT. The V and J genes are TRBV7-8 and TRBJ2-3, with D hard to call. The germline V and J ends were trimmed by 5 bases and 1 base, with 19 bases remaining between them. Germline V gene sequence: CDR1 SGHVS, CDR2 FQNEAQ. CDR3 length: 17 amino acids. The full variable domain, with the rest looked up from reference TRBV7-8 and TRBJ2-3, is GAGVSQSPRYKVAKRGQDVALRCDPISGHVSLFWYQQALGQGPEFLTYFQNEAQLDKSGLPSDRFFAERPEGSVSTLKIQRTQQEDSAVYLCASSRGSVWDRTDTQYFGPGTRLTVL.

This clonotype was recorded at least ten times. The gene calls are TRBV3-1 and TRBJ1-1, with 9 bases matching TRBD1. CDR3 length equals 13 residues. CDR1 is LGHDT and CDR2 is YNNKEL in the germline V gene (reference sequence). J was trimmed by 3 bases and V by 5 bases; bases with no gene match: 1. The CDR3 region has the DNA TGTGCCAGCAGCGGGACAGGGTACACTGAAGCTTTCTTT. Protein sequence: CASSGTGYTEAFF.

Points on this clonotype: One junction end does not reproduce the germline sequence, and a read error may be involved. The chain couples TRBV6-1 to TRBJ1-2, with 9 nucleotides matching TRBD1. CDR1 and CDR2 (germline): MNHNS, SASEGT. This CDR3 is built from 13 residues. The CDR3 spells CTSRRDRGDGYTF. In nucleotides, the CDR3 is TGTACCAGCAGGAGAGACAGGGGGGATGGCTACACCTTC.

This clonotype was counted a few times. The chain is built from TRBV18 and TRBJ2-1, with 10 bases fitting TRBD2. The CDR3 sequence is 17 residues long. The germline V gene encodes CDR1 KGHSH and CDR2 LQKENI. The junction had 13 bases not matched to a gene; V was cut back by 3 bases and J by 8 bases. In nucleotides, the CDR3 is TGTGCCAGCTCACCCCCAAGACTAGCGGGTCGACGGGATGAGCAGTTCTTC. This gives the protein CASSPPRLAGRRDEQFF.

A word on this clonotype: This CDR3 fails to terminate in the conserved phenylalanine or tryptophan, so it likely reflects a read error. This chain uses TRBV18 with TRBJ2-1, with D unresolved. The germline gives CDR1 KGHSH, CDR2 LQKENI. There are 12 residues in the CDR3. Between the trimmed V and J ends, which lost 1 base and 10 bases, there was a span of 8 bases. The CDR3 region is CASSPLQSEQFI. The CDR3 coding sequence is TGTGCCAGCTCACCACTTCAGTCCGAGCAGTTCATC.

This clonotype was seen a few times. This chain joins TRBV18 and TRBJ2-3, with 8 bases matching TRBD2. The CDR3 has 17 amino acids. Unmatched junction bases numbered 13, after V lost 3 bases and J lost 5 bases. Germline values: CDR1 KGHSH, CDR2 LQKENI. The CDR3 sequence: CASSPVLGAGGRDTQYF. The CDR3 nucleotides are TGTGCCAGCTCACCCGTCCTCGGGGCGGGGGGACGAGATACGCAGTATTTT.

This clonotype showed up just a few times. The chain links TRBV28 to TRBJ2-7, with TRBD1 identical over 9 bases. CDR1 and CDR2 from the germline V gene are MDHEN and SYDVKM. There are 15 residues in the CDR3. With 6 bases clipped from V and 4 bases from J, the junction kept 10 bases outside the gene matches. The CDR3 is CASSPHGQGLYEQYF. The CDR3 coding sequence is TGTGCCAGCAGCCCTCATGGACAGGGGCTGTACGAGCAGTACTTC. The entire variable domain, with the rest obtained from reference TRBV28 and TRBJ2-7, is as follows: DVKVTQSSRYLVKRTGEKVFLECVQDMDHENMFWYRQDPGLGLRLIYFSYDVKMKEKGDIPEGYSVSREKKERFSLILESASTNQTSMYLCASSPHGQGLYEQYFGPGTRLTVT.

The gene calls are TRBV11-3 and TRBJ2-3; D is unclear. Germline V gene data show CDR1 as SGHNT and CDR2 as YENEEA. V was shortened by 3 bases and J by 2 bases, with 15 bases between the two germline ends. The CDR3 spans 16 residues. The CDR3 nucleotides read TGTGCCAGCAGCTTTGGACGGATGACAAACACAGATACGCAGTATTTT. Its protein is CASSFGRMTNTDTQYF.

This clonotype was recorded a few times. This sequence joins TRBV4-3 and TRBJ2-2; D may correspond to TRBD1 or TRBD2 (5 bases each). CDR1 is LGHNA, CDR2 YSLEER, per germline. The CDR3 spans 16 residues. Trimming removed 0 bases at V and 4 bases at J, with 12 bases between. CDR3 sequence reads: CASSQDWGLGTGELFF. DNA of the CDR3: TGCGCCAGCAGCCAAGATTGGGGGTTGGGCACCGGGGAGCTGTTTTTT.

In this sample, this clonotype turned up a few times. The chain links TRBV9 to TRBJ2-6, with 7 bases identical to TRBD2. Per the germline V gene, CDR1 is SGDLS and CDR2 is YYNGEE. With V trimmed by 7 bases and J by 1 base, 2 bases remained unmatched. This CDR3 spans 14 amino acids. DNA of the CDR3: TGTGCCAGCGGGGGGGATTCTGGGGCCAACGTCCTGACTTTC. Protein: CASGGDSGANVLTF.

The sample holds a few counts of this clonotype. This chain links TRBV29-1 with TRBJ1-2; D might be TRBD1 (5 bases). The CDR3 loop spans 13 amino acids. CDR1 is SQVTM, CDR2 ANQGSEA, per germline. Trimming cost V 5 bases and J 6 bases, with 16 bases left between them. In nucleotides, the CDR3 is TGCAGCGTTTCTATCCAGGGTCCCCATGGCTACACCTTC. Translation: CSVSIQGPHGYTF.

The chain uses TRBV12-3 or TRBV12-4 and TRBJ2-7; possibly TRBD2 for D (6 bases). The CDR3 length is 13 residues. V was shortened by 6 bases and J by 7 bases, with 16 bases between the two germline ends. The CDR3 region is CASRGLAGREQYF. The CDR3, as DNA: TGTGCCAGCAGGGGACTGGCGGGGAGGGAGCAGTACTTC.

This clonotype came up many times. This chain links TRBV5-1 with TRBJ1-5; perhaps TRBD1 as D (6 bases). The CDR3 is 15 amino acids. Germline-derived CDR1 and CDR2 are SGHRS and YFSETQ. Trimming stripped 3 bases from V and 3 bases from J, with 13 bases between. CDR3 bases: TGCGCCAGCAGCTCTCCGGGGGCTAACAATCAGCCCCAGCATTTT. This gives the protein CASSSPGANNQPQHF.

This clonotype was counted ten times or more. The V gene is TRBV29-1, the J gene TRBJ2-5, with 12 positions matching TRBD2. V lost 2 bases and J lost 1; bases outside the gene matches: 14. The CDR3 length is 19 residues. From germline, CDR1 is SQVTM and CDR2 ANQGSEA. The CDR3 region has the DNA TGCAGCGTTGAAAAAACAGGGCTAAGACTAGCGGGAGTCCAAGAGACCCAGTACTTC. It specifies CSVEKTGLRLAGVQETQYF.

This clonotype was seen a handful of times. The chain links TRBV24-1 to TRBJ2-1; possible D gene TRBD1, 5 bases. The CDR3 loop spans 15 amino acids. The germline V and J ends were trimmed by 3 bases and 8 bases, with 16 bases remaining between them. Germline CDR1 and CDR2: KGHDR and SFDVKD. Written as DNA, the CDR3 is TGTGCCACCAGTGATGGGGCCTCGACAATTGATGAGCAGTTCTTC. It codes for CATSDGASTIDEQFF.

This clonotype was picked up many times. This chain uses TRBV12-3 or TRBV12-4 with TRBJ1-6, with a weak D call TRBD1 (5 bases). The CDR3 is made up of 15 amino acids. V lost 4 bases and J lost 0, with 7 bases in between. CDR3 residues: CASSSDSSYNSPLHF. Written as DNA, the CDR3 is TGTGCCAGCAGTTCCGACAGCTCCTATAATTCACCCCTCCACTTT.

This clonotype was picked up a small number of times. This chain joins TRBV5-1 and TRBJ1-1, with D tentatively TRBD1 (5 bases). The CDR3 is 14 amino acids. V lost 1 base and J lost 2, with 9 bases in between. Germline CDR1 reads SGHRS; CDR2 reads YFSETQ. CDR3 bases: TGCGCCAGCAGCTTGCGACAGTCTAACACTGAAGCTTTCTTT. Translated, it gives CASSLRQSNTEAFF.